These 7 T cell receptor beta chains were sequenced from one sample in a study of regulatory T cells in long-lasting Graves disease. Stated time point: newly diagnosed GD, antithyroid drugs for less than 3 months. Scientists built the TCR library using RNA that was extracted from PBMCs. Building the TCR beta libraries relied on iRepertoire HTBI primers, and CDR3 regions underwent Arm-PCR. TCRdb reanalysed the multiplex PCR reads using MiXCR and keeps one entry per CDR3 protein. The data contain 300,000 to 400,000 distinct CDR3 sequences, 15% to 20% of them seen just once; the ten biggest clones take up 25% to 30%. The sample was also linked to a second study, of T cells in Graves' hyperthyroidism and ophthalmopathy.

The sequenced sample was peripheral blood mononuclear cells (PBMCs), obtained at new diagnosis, from a patient treated with antithyroid drugs. These receptors originate from a man between 40 and 49 years old with Graves disease.

In its sample, this clonotype was seen many times. The chain couples TRBV7-9 to TRBJ2-7; 7 positions agree with TRBD1. V gave up 5 bases and J gave up 3 bases; unmatched junction bases: 10. The CDR3 runs to 15 residues. Germline V CDR1 and CDR2: SEHNR, FQNEAQ (reference sequence). DNA of the CDR3: TGTGCCAGCAGCCCCGTTTCGCGACAGGGCTACGAGCAGTACTTC. Translation: CASSPVSRQGYEQYF.

In this sample, this clonotype turned up many times. The chain recombines TRBV20-1 with TRBJ2-7; D unresolved. The germline V gene has CDR1 DFQATT and CDR2 SNEGSKA (reference sequence). V lost 3 bases and J 3 bases, leaving 12 bases between the germline ends. The CDR3 runs to 13 residues. In DNA form, the CDR3 reads TGCAGTGCTAGCGAACCCCTACGCTACGAGCAGTACTTC. It codes for CSASEPLRYEQYF.

This clonotype has ten or more counts. The junction differs from germline at one of its ends, possibly a read error. The V gene is TRBV7-7, the J gene TRBJ2-1; TRBD2 might be the D (5 bases). Germline V CDR1 and CDR2: SSHAT, FNYEAQ (reference sequence). The CDR3 consists of 15 residues. CDR3 amino acids: CASSFGRGRSNEQFF. The CDR3, as DNA: TGTGCTAGCAGCTTCGGACGGGGAAGGTCCAATGAGCAGTTCTTC.

This clonotype has at least ten counts. One end of the junction does not line up with germline, which may come from a read error. J is TRBJ2-5 and V is TRBV18; TRBD2 is a possible D gene (6 bases). The germline gives CDR1 KGHSH, CDR2 LQKENI. CDR3 length: 14 amino acids. The CDR3 coding sequence is TGTGCCAGCACACCTAATAGCGGTTTGGAGACCCAGTACTTC. Amino acid sequence: CASTPNSGLETQYF.

This clonotype has ten or more counts. The chain is built from TRBV27 and TRBJ2-7; D might be TRBD1 (6 bases). CDR1 MNHEY and CDR2 SMNVEV come from the germline V gene (reference sequence). CDR3 length equals 14 residues. Trimming took 1 base from V and 5 from J, leaving 12 bases between them. CDR3 nucleotides: TGTGCCAGCAGTTTATTTGGGGGCTTTGACGAGCAGTACTTC. Translating gives CASSLFGGFDEQYF.

This clonotype was seen a handful of times. The rearrangement links TRBV5-1 to TRBJ1-5; 9 nucleotides agree with TRBD1. Trimming at V came to 4 bases and at J to 8 bases, leaving 7 bases not matched to a gene. CDR3 length: 14 amino acids. CDR1 is SGHRS, CDR2 YFSETQ, per germline. Here the CDR3 DNA reads TGCGCCAGCAGCCTCCGGGACAGGGAAGAGCCCCAGCATTTT. It specifies CASSLRDREEPQHF.

This clonotype was seen only a few times. Given a much more abundant clone one base away, this may be a read error. The chain is built from TRBV3-1 and TRBJ2-5; D unclear. The CDR3 is made up of 12 amino acids. Trimming stripped 0 bases from V and 7 bases from J, with 6 bases between. Germline CDR1 is LGHDT and CDR2 is YNNKEL (reference sequence). The CDR3 spells CASSQDWVTQYF. The CDR3 bases are TGTGCCAGCAGCCAAGACTGGGTGACCCAGTACTTC.